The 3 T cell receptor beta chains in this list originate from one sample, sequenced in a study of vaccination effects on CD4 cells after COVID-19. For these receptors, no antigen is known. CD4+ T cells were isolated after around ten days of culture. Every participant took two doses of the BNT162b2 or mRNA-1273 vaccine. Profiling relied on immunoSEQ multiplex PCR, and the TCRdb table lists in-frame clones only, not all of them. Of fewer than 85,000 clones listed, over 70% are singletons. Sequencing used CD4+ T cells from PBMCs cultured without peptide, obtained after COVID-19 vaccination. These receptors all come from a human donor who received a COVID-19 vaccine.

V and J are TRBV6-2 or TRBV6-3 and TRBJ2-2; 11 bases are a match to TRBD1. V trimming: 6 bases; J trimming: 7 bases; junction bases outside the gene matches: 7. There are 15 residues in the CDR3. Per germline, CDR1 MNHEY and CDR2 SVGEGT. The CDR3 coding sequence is TGTGCCAGCAGCGATCCGGGACAGGGGGTCGGGGAGCTGTTTTTT. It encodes CASSDPGQGVGELFF.

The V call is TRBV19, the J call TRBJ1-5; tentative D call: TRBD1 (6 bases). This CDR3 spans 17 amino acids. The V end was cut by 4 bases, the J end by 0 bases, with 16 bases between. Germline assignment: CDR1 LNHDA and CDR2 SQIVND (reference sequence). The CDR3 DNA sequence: TGTGCCAGTAGTAGAGACGGACAGCCTTATAGCAATCAGCCCCAGCATTTT. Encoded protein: CASSRDGQPYSNQPQHF.

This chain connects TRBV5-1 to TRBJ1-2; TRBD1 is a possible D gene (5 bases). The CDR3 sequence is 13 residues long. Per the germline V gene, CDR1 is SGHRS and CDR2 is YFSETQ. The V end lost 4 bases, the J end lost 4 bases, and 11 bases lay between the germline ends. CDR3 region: CASSTEGVYGYTF. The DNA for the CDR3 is TGCGCCAGCAGCACGGAAGGGGTCTATGGCTACACCTTC.